Each of the 16 T cell receptor beta chains below was sequenced from the same sample in a study of blood T cell repertoires in COVID-19. Data came from immunoSEQ multiplex PCR; TCRdb stores just in-frame clones and leaves some out. The sample yields about 47,000 clones, around 80% seen once. The sample taken for sequencing was peripheral blood. The receptors here all came from a man between 60 and 75 years old with acute or convalescent COVID-19.

The rearrangement joins TRBV18 to TRBJ2-3; the D is unclear. The CDR3 totals 14 residues. The V end lost 1 base, the J end lost 4 bases, and 9 bases lay between the germline ends. Germline loops: CDR1 KGHSH, CDR2 LQKENI. CDR3 nucleotides: TGTGCCAGCTCACCACAAGACTTGTCAGATACGCAGTATTTT. Its translation: CASSPQDLSDTQYF.

This clone was detected once. The chain is built from TRBV29-1 and TRBJ1-2; perhaps TRBD1 as D (5 bases). The V end lost 4 bases, the J end lost 6 bases, and 12 bases lay between the germline ends. This CDR3 is 12 amino acids long. Germline V gene lookup returns CDR1 SQVTM and CDR2 ANQGSEA. The CDR3 protein is CSVVGRVDGYTF. The CDR3 bases are TGCAGCGTTGTGGGCAGGGTTGATGGCTACACCTTC.

V gene TRBV5-3 combines with J gene TRBJ2-5, with 10 bases lining up with TRBD1. TRBV5-3 is recorded as an ORF, its role being uncertain. V was pared by 2 bases and J by 5 bases, with 12 bases of the junction left unmatched. CDR3 length: 17 residues. Here the CDR3 DNA reads TGTGCCAGAAGCTTAAGAAGGGACAGGGGTGAAGGTGAGACCCAGTACTTC. Encoded protein: CARSLRRDRGEGETQYF.

The V and J genes are TRBV30 and TRBJ1-2; no reliable D call. V shed 5 bases and J shed 4 bases, with 17 bases lying between them. This CDR3 is 14 amino acids long. Germline-derived CDR1 and CDR2 are GTSNPN and SVGIG (reference sequence). CDR3 in amino acids: CAWEEGTLGYGYTF. The CDR3 nucleotides read TGTGCCTGGGAGGAGGGAACCCTGGGCTATGGCTACACCTTC.

This chain joins TRBV15 and TRBJ1-2, with 10 bases matching TRBD1. Germline V gene lookup returns CDR1 LNHNV and CDR2 YYDKDF (reference sequence). V trimming: 8 bases; J trimming: 4 bases; junction bases outside the gene matches: 7. The CDR3 has 14 residues. This CDR3 is CATSRDRGGYGYTF. The CDR3 bases are TGTGCCACCTCCAGGGACAGGGGAGGCTATGGCTACACCTTC.

The chain uses TRBV7-9 and TRBJ2-2; perhaps TRBD1 as D (5 bases). The germline gives CDR1 SEHNR, CDR2 FQNEAQ (reference sequence). Between the trimmed V and J ends, which lost 6 bases and 8 bases, there was a span of 16 bases. This CDR3 is 14 amino acids long. The CDR3 sequence is CASSRGLQGGELFF. In DNA, the CDR3 is TGTGCCAGCAGTCGAGGTCTGCAGGGTGGGGAGCTGTTTTTT.

This chain links TRBV19 with TRBJ1-1; D perhaps matches TRBD1 (5 bases). V was shortened by 6 bases and J by 5 bases, with 25 bases between the two germline ends. The CDR3 spans 17 residues. Germline assignment: CDR1 LNHDA and CDR2 SQIVND (reference sequence). CDR3 sequence reads: CASSNPRPQGTGTEAFF. CDR3 DNA: TGTGCCAGTAGCAACCCTCGGCCGCAGGGTACCGGGACTGAAGCTTTCTTT. The whole variable domain, remainder taken from reference TRBV19 and TRBJ1-1, is DGGITQSPKYLFRKEGQNVTLSCEQNLNHDAMYWYRQDPGQGLRLIYYSQIVNDFQKGDIAEGYSVSREKKESFPLTVTSAQKNPTAFYLCASSNPRPQGTGTEAFFGQGTRLTVV.

This clone was observed a handful of times. V gene TRBV24-1 combines with J gene TRBJ2-1, with TRBD2 identical over 9 bases. CDR3 length equals 14 residues. Trimming cost V 5 bases and J 9 bases; bases outside gene matches: 7. Germline V gene data show CDR1 as KGHDR and CDR2 as SFDVKD. The CDR3 loop is CATSVAGGRSEQFF. CDR3 bases: TGTGCCACCAGTGTCGCGGGGGGGCGAAGTGAGCAGTTCTTC.

The genes are TRBV4-3 and TRBJ2-7; 8 bases are shared with TRBD1. Germline CDR1 LGHNA, CDR2 YSLEER. CDR3 length: 15 residues. Trimming took 3 bases from V and 2 from J; bases not matched to a gene: 6. The CDR3 DNA follows: TGCGCCAGCAGCCACCAGACAGGGGATACCTACGAGCAGTACTTC. This sequence encodes CASSHQTGDTYEQYF.

This sequence joins TRBV19 and TRBJ2-7; TRBD2 is a possible D gene (5 bases). V was cut by 1 base and J by 1 base, with 8 bases left in between. Germline V gene lookup returns CDR1 LNHDA and CDR2 SQIVND (reference sequence). The CDR3 is 14 residues long. The CDR3 nucleotides read TGTGCCAGTAGTATAGGGACTTTATCCTACGAGCAGTACTTC. Translating gives CASSIGTLSYEQYF.

This clone was seen only once. V is TRBV6-4 and J is TRBJ2-4, with 8 bases aligning to TRBD1. Germline V lookup: CDR1 MRHNA, CDR2 SNTAGT. CDR3 size: 14 residues. V lost 0 bases, J lost 8 bases, and 3 bases stayed unmatched. The CDR3 protein is CASSDSDRGDIQYF. Here the CDR3 DNA reads TGTGCCAGCAGTGACTCTGACAGGGGAGACATTCAGTACTTC.

This clone has just a few counts. DNA of the CDR3: TGTGCCACCAGTCCCGGGACAGCGGGAAACACCATATATTTT. It encodes CATSPGTAGNTIYF. The V and J genes are TRBV24-1 and TRBJ1-3; 7 bases are a match to TRBD1. In germline, CDR1 is KGHDR, CDR2 SFDVKD. J gave up 4 bases and V 6 bases, and 5 bases lay outside the gene matches. CDR3 length: 14 residues.

The chain carries TRBV5-8 and TRBJ2-1; D possibly corresponds to TRBD2 (7 bases). Trimming pared 4 bases from V and 9 bases from J, leaving 20 bases between. In germline, CDR1 is SGHTS, CDR2 YDEGEE. The CDR3 is made up of 15 amino acids. CDR3 nucleotides: TGTGCCAGCAGCCCCAAGGGGGGCCGCGGGAGTGAGCAGTTCTTC. Protein sequence: CASSPKGGRGSEQFF.

This clone was seen just once. The chain employs TRBV5-4 and TRBJ1-2; possible D gene TRBD1, 6 bases. With 0 bases removed from V and 3 bases from J, the gap between germline ends came to 15 bases. The germline V gene has CDR1 SGHNT and CDR2 YYREEE (reference sequence). The CDR3 consists of 16 residues. The CDR3 here is CASSLDGAGAYYGYTF. The CDR3 bases are TGTGCCAGCAGCTTGGATGGGGCAGGGGCGTACTATGGCTACACCTTC.

The chain couples TRBV5-1 to TRBJ2-7; a possible D gene is TRBD2 (5 bases). CDR3 length: 13 amino acids. Trimming removed 2 bases from V and 1 base from J, with 7 bases in between. Germline lookup yields CDR1 SGHRS and CDR2 YFSETQ. The CDR3 coding sequence is TGCGCCAGCAGCTTCGGGATTTCCTACGAGCAGTACTTC. This sequence encodes CASSFGISYEQYF.

The V and J genes are TRBV3-1 (or the pseudogene TRBV3-2) and TRBJ1-2; the D gene is possibly TRBD1 (5 bases). The CDR3 is made up of 14 amino acids. Germline loops: CDR1 LGHDT, CDR2 YNNKEL (reference sequence). Trimming removed 4 bases from V and 7 bases from J, with 16 bases in between. CDR3 nucleotide sequence: TGTGCCAGCAGCCCCCTGGGACTACCCTCTGGCTACACCTTC. Amino acids: CASSPLGLPSGYTF.